This note documents a single TCR beta chain sequence. Its antigen has not been determined. No base quality information exists; no much larger clone differs at one position. Libraries were built with the immunoSEQ multiplex PCR assay. The table was pulled from immuneACCESS by TCRdb, which kept in-frame rearrangements only. Such tables lose some clones; where checked, under half of the loss comes from unresolved V genes, and the rest has no known cause. Within this sample are 100,000 to 150,000 clones, with 80% to 90% of them counted one time only. About 8.7% of the sample belongs to the ten largest clones. The CDR3 measures 15 amino acids from cysteine to phenylalanine. Solely the CDR3 DNA is kept, with 45 bases framed from the first base. Sequences SEHNR (CDR1) and FQNEAQ (CDR2) are obtained from the germline V gene (reference sequence). The germline V end is reduced by 8 bases and the J end by 1 base; junction bases left unmatched: 7.

The data originate from a study of control samples from healthy donors and cancer patients (dated by TCRdb to 2018 to 2021). The chain links TRBV7-9 with TRBJ1-3, and 8 bases in between align with TRBD1. The specimen was blood. The TCR comes from a man aged 40-50 years in good health. The DNA sequence is as follows: TGTGCCAGCGGCCGGGACAGGCTTTCTGGAAACACCATATATTTT. Its protein product is CASGRDRLSGNTIYF.